Listed below are T cell receptor beta chains from one sample, sequenced in a study of T-cell memory formation after mild COVID-19. MiXCR, applied by TCRdb to the 5' RACE reads, yields one record per CDR3 protein. The table has tens of thousands of distinct CDR3 sequences, over 12% seen once; the top ten hold around two fifths. Sequencing was done on a sample of PBMCs or a T cell subset sorted from them (not recorded which). The receptors were sampled from a man between 18 and 29 years old who had mild COVID-19 (a few samples of this study predate the infection). Cell type and time point are not known. CDR3s include the opening cysteine and the closing phenylalanine or tryptophan. Fields, in order: clone size, J gene, V gene, D gene, CDR3 protein. A D gene is named only where the DNA matches it firmly. Where a row states a size, it is once, few, many or the class of an expanded clone; other rows omit it.

>NA|TRBJ2-1|TRBV7-6|TRBD2
CASSPRTSGGSVGEQFF
>many|TRBJ2-7|TRBV12-3/TRBV12-4|NA
CASSSPRTAVYEQYF
>few|TRBJ2-7|TRBV14|TRBD1
CASSQGQGQLGSYEQYF
>NA|TRBJ1-5|TRBV15|NA
CATSRDRAANQPQHF
>few|TRBJ2-2|TRBV3-1|NA
CASSRPTVTGELFF
>few|TRBJ2-2|TRBV28|NA
CASRRQVNTGELFF
>few|TRBJ2-1|TRBV6-6|NA
CASSLQWKDEQFF
>NA|TRBJ2-7|TRBV7-9|TRBD1
CASSPTTGGNSYEQYF
>NA|TRBJ2-5|TRBV4-1|NA
CASSQEPLPIETQYF
>NA|TRBJ1-2|TRBV10-3|NA
CAISEEGPGINGYTF
>few|TRBJ2-3|TRBV12-3/TRBV12-4|TRBD1
CASRLADLTGGLSTDTQYF
>NA|TRBJ2-1|TRBV7-9|NA
CASSLSLSPNEQFF
>NA|TRBJ1-1|TRBV12-3/TRBV12-4|TRBD1
CASSWGTAEAFF
>NA|TRBJ1-2|TRBV6-6|NA
CASEPRTSGPYGYTF
>NA|TRBJ2-3|TRBV10-1|NA
CASSEVGGDTQYF
>few|TRBJ2-5|TRBV12-3/TRBV12-4|NA
CASSFKYQETQYF
>many|TRBJ2-7|TRBV29-1|NA
CSVATGSGEQYF
>many|TRBJ1-2|TRBV7-2|TRBD1
CASSPAGTGKRYGYTF
>few|TRBJ2-1|TRBV4-3|NA
CASSQDRSNEQFF
>medium-sized|TRBJ2-1|TRBV4-2|TRBD2
CASSQASGGANEQFF
>NA|TRBJ2-5|TRBV11-1|NA
CASSHGTSQETQYF
>NA|TRBJ2-2|TRBV12-3/TRBV12-4|NA
CASDQGGTGELFF
>NA|TRBJ1-1|TRBV19|NA
CASTDTINTEAFF
>few|TRBJ2-5|TRBV19|TRBD1
CASSSGQGVETQYF
>NA|TRBJ2-7|TRBV5-1|NA
CASSFGSSYEQYF
>once|TRBJ1-1|TRBV7-6|TRBD1
CASSAGQGMNTEAFF
>NA|TRBJ2-3|TRBV4-3|TRBD2
CASSARSAVLAGEDTQYF
>NA|TRBJ1-1|TRBV15|NA
CATSRARLETEAFF
>few|TRBJ1-3|TRBV7-6|NA
CASSLDGWGSGNTIYF
>NA|TRBJ2-1|TRBV4-3|NA
CASSQEEGGHYNEQFF
>many|TRBJ2-1|TRBV15|TRBD1
CATQSPGQGMNEQFF
>NA|TRBJ2-1|TRBV29-1|NA
CSVDGGPIGVF
>few|TRBJ2-7|TRBV20-1|TRBD2
CSARDLAGGTYEQYF
>few|TRBJ2-2|TRBV11-2|NA
CASSFPGELFF
>NA|TRBJ2-7|TRBV11-2|NA
CASSLDLAGPESYEQYF